This entry describes one TCR beta chain. Generated by immunoSEQ multiplex PCR, the TCRdb table keeps only in-frame clones and is missing some. This table holds 25,000 to 30,000 clones, 70% to 90% found once. The sample originates from a study of cytotoxic CD8 clonotypes in ibrutinib-treated CLL. CDR3 length: 13 amino acids. The germline V and J ends were trimmed by 6 bases and 0 bases, with 9 bases remaining between them. CDR1 is SGHRS, CDR2 YFSETQ, per germline. This chain connects TRBV5-1 to TRBJ1-1; no clear D gene. The sequence derives from a human donor with chronic lymphocytic leukemia. The material was PBMCs, obtained after 24 months of ibrutinib treatment. The CDR3 here is CASKFGLNTEAFF. The CDR3 coding sequence is TGCGCCAGCAAGTTTGGTCTGAACACTGAAGCTTTCTTT.